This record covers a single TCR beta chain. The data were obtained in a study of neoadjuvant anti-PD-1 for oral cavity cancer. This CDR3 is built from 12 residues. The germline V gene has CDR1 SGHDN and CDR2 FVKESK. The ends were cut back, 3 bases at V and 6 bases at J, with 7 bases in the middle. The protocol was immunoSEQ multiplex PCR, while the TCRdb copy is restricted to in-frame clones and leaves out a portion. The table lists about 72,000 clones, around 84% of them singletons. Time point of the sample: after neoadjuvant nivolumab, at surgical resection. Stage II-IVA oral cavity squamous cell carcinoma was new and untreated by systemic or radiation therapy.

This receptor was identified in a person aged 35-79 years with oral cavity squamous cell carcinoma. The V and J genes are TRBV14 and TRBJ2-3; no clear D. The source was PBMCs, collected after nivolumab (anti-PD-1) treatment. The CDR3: CASSHLGDTQYF. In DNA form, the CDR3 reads TGTGCCAGCAGCCATTTAGGGGATACGCAGTATTTT.